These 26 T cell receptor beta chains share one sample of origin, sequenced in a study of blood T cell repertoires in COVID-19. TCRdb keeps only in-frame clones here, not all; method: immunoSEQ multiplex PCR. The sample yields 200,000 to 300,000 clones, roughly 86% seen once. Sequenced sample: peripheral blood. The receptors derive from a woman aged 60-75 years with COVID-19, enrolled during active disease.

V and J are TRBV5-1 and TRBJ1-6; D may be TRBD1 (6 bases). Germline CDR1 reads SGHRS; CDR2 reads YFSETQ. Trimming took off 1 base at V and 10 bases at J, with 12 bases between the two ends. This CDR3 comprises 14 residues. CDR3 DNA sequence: TGCGCCAGCAGCTTGAGTGGGGGCCAGTCACCCCTCCACTTT. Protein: CASSLSGGQSPLHF.

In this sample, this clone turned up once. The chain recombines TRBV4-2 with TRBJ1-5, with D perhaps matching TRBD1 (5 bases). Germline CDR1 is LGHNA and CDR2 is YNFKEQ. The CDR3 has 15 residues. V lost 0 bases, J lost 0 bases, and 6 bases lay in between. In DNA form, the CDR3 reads TGTGCCAGCAGCCAAGATGGGGCTAGCAATCAGCCCCAGCATTTT. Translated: CASSQDGASNQPQHF.

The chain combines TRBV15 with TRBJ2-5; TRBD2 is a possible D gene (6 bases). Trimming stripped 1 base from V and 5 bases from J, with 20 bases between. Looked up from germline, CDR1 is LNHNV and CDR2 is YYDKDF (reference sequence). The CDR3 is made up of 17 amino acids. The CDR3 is CATSRGRVLAGTETQYF. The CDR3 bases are TGTGCCACCAGCAGAGGGAGGGTACTGGCGGGAACGGAGACCCAGTACTTC.

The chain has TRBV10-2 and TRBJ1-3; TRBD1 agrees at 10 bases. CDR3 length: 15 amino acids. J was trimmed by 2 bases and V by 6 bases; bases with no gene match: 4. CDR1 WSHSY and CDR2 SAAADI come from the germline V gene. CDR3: CASRGQGSTGNTIYF. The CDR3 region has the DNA TGCGCCAGCAGGGGACAGGGGTCTACTGGAAACACCATATATTTT.

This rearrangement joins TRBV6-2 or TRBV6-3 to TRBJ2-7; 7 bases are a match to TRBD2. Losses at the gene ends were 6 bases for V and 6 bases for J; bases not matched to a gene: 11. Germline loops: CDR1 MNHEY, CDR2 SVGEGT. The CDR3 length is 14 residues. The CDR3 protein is CASSRGLGMGEQYF. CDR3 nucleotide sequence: TGTGCCAGCAGCCGTGGACTAGGGATGGGCGAGCAGTACTTC.

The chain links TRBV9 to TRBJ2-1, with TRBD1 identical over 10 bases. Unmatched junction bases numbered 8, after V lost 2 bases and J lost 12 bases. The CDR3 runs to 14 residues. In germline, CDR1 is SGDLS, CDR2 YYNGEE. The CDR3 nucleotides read TGTGCCAGCAGCGTCTACCTCCGGGACAGGGGGCAGTTCTTC. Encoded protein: CASSVYLRDRGQFF.

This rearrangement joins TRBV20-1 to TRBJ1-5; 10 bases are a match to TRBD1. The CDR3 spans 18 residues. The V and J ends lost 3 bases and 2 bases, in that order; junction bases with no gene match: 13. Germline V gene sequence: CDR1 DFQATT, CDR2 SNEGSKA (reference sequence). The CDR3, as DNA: TGCAGTGCTAGTGCCGAGGGACAGGGGTCTTTTGGCAATCAGCCCCAGCATTTT. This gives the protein CSASAEGQGSFGNQPQHF.

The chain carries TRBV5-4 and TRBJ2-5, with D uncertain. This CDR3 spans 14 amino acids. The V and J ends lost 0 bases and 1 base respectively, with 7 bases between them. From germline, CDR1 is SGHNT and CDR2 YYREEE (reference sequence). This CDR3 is CASSLVTTQETQYF. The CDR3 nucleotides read TGTGCCAGCAGCTTGGTAACTACCCAAGAGACCCAGTACTTC.

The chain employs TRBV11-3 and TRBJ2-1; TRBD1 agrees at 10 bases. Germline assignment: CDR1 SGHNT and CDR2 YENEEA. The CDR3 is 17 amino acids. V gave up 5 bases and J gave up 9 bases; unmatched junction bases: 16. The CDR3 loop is CASSLRGGGQGMGEQFF. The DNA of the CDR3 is TGTGCCAGCAGCCTACGGGGCGGGGGACAGGGGATGGGTGAGCAGTTCTTC.

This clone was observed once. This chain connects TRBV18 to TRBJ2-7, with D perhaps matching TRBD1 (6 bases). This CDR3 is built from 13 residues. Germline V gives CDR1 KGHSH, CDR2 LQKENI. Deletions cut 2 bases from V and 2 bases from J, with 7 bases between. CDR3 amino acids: CASSPGQPYEQYF. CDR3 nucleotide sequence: TGTGCCAGCTCACCAGGACAGCCCTACGAGCAGTACTTC. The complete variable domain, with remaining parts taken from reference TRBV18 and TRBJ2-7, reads NAGVMQNPRHLVRRRGQEARLRCSPMKGHSHVYWYRQLPEEGLKFMVYLQKENIIDESGMPKERFSAEFPKEGPSILRIQQVVRGDSAAYFCASSPGQPYEQYFGPGTRLTVT.

Here the CDR3 reads CASSIPRGLADYNEQFF. CDR3 bases: TGTGCCAGTAGTATCCCTAGAGGACTAGCTGATTACAATGAGCAGTTCTTC. This chain uses TRBV19 with TRBJ2-1; 8 nucleotides agree with TRBD2. The ends lost 3 bases at V and 4 bases at J; junction bases unmatched: 11. This CDR3 contains 17 residues. Germline V gene data show CDR1 as LNHDA and CDR2 as SQIVND (reference sequence).

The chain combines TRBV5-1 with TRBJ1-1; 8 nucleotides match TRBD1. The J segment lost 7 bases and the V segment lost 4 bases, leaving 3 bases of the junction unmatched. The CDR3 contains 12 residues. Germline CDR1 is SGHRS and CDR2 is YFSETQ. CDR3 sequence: CASSLGTGEAFF. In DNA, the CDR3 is TGCGCCAGCAGCCTCGGGACAGGTGAAGCTTTCTTT.

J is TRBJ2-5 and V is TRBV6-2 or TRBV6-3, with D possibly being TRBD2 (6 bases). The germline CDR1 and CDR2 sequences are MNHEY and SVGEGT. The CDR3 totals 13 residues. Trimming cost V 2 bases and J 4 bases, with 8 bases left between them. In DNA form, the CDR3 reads TGTGCCAGCAGTTACGGAGGGCGAGAGACCCAGTACTTC. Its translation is CASSYGGRETQYF.

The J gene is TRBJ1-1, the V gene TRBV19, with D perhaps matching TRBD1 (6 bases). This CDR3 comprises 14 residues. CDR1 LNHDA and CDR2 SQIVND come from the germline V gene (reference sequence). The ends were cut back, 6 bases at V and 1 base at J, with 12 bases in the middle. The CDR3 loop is CASRRQAANTEAFF. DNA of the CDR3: TGTGCCAGTAGGCGACAGGCTGCGAACACTGAAGCTTTCTTT.

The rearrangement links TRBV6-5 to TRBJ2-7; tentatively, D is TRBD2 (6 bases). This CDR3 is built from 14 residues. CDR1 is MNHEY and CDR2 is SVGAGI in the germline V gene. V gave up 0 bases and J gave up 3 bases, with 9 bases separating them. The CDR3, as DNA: TGTGCCAGCAGTTACTCGCGGGACGTCTACGAGCAGTACTTC. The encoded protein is CASSYSRDVYEQYF.

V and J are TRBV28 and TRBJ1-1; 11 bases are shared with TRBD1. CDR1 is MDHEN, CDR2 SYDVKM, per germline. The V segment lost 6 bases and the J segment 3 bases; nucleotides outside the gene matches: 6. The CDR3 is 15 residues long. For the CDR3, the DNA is TGTGCCAGCAGGCCCGAGGGACAGGGGGACACTGAAGCTTTCTTT. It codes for CASRPEGQGDTEAFF.

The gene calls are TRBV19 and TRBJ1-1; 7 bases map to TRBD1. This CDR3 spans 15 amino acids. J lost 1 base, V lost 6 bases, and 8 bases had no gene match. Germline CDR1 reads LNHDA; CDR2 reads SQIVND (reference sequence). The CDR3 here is CASRYLGTENTEAFF. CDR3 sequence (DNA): TGTGCCAGTAGATATCTTGGGACAGAGAACACTGAAGCTTTCTTT.

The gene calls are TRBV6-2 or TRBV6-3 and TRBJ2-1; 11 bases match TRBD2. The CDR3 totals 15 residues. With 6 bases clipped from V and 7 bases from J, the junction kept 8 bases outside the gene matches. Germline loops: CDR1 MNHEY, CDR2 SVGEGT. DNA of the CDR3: TGTGCCAGCAGACCTGGGACTAGCGGAAGGAATGAGCAGTTCTTC. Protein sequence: CASRPGTSGRNEQFF.

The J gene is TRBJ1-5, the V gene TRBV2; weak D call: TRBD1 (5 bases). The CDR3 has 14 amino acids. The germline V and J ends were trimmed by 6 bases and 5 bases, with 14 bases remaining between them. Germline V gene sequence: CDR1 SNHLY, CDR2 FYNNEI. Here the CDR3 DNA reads TGTGCCAGCAGGGGAGGGACCCCGGATCAGCCCCAGCATTTT. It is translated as CASRGGTPDQPQHF. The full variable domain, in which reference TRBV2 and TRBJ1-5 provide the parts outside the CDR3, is EPEVTQTPSHQVTQMGQEVILRCVPISNHLYFYWYRQILGQKVEFLVSFYNNEISEKSEIFDDQFSVERPDGSNFTLKIRSTKLEDSAMYFCASRGGTPDQPQHFGDGTRLSIL.

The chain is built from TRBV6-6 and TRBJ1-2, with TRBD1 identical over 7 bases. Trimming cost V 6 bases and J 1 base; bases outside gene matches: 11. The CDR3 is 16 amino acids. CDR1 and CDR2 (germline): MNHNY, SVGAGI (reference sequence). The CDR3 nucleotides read TGTGCCAGCAGCCGGGACAGCGGGCCTGTTAACTATGGCTACACCTTC. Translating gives CASSRDSGPVNYGYTF.

Written as DNA, the CDR3 is TGTGCCAGTAGTACGTGGACAGGGGTCCAAGGCCCGGTACCCGAAGCTTTCTTT. This encodes CASSTWTGVQGPVPEAFF. This chain uses TRBV19 with TRBJ1-1; TRBD1 matches 9 bases. After removal of 4 bases from V and 8 bases from J, the junction contained 20 bases not matched to a gene. The V gene's germline CDR1 is LNHDA and CDR2 SQIVND (reference sequence). CDR3 size: 18 residues.

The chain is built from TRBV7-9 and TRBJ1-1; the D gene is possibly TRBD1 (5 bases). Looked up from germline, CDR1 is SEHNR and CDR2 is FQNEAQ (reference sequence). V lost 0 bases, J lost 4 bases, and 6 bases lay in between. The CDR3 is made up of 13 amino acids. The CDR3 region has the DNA TGTGCCAGCAGCTTAGCCCAGGGCACTGAAGCTTTCTTT. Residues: CASSLAQGTEAFF.

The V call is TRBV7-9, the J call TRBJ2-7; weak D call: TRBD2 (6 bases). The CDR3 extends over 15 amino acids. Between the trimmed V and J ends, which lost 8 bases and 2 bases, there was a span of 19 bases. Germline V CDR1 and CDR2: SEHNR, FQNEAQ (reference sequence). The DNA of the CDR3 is TGTGCCAGCTCCGTATCCGCGGGGCAACCCTACGAGCAGTACTTC. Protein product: CASSVSAGQPYEQYF.

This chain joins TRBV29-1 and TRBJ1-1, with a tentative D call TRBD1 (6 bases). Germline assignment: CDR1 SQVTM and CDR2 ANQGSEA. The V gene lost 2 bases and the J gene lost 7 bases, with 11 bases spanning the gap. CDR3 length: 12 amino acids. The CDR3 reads CSVEPTGHEAFF. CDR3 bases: TGCAGCGTTGAACCCACAGGGCATGAAGCTTTCTTT.

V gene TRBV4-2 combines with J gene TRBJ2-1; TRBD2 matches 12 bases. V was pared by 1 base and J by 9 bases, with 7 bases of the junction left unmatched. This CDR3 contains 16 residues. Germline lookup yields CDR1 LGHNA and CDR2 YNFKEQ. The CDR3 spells CASSQVPGLAGGEQFF. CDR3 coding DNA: TGTGCCAGCAGCCAAGTTCCGGGACTAGCGGGCGGTGAGCAGTTCTTC.

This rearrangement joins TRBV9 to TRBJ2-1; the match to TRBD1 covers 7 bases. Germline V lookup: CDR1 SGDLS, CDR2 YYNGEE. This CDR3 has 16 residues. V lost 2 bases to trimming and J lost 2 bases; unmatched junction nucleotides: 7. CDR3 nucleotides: TGTGCCAGCAGCGTGATAGGCAGGGGGACCTACAATGAGCAGTTCTTC. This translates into CASSVIGRGTYNEQFF. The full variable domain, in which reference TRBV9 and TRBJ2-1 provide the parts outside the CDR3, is DSGVTQTPKHLITATGQRVTLRCSPRSGDLSVYWYQQSLDQGLQFLIQYYNGEERAKGNILERFSAQQFPDLHSELNLSSLELGDSALYFCASSVIGRGTYNEQFFGPGTRLTVL.